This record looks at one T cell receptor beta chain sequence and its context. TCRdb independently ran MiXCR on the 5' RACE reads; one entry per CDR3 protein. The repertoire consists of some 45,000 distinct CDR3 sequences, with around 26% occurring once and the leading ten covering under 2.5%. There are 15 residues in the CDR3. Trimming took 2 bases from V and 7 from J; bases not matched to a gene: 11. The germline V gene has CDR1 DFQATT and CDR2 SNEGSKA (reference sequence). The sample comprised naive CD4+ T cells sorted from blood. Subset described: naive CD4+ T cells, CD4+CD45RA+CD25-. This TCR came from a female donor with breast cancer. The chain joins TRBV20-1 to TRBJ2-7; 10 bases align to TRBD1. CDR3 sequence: CSARNPGTGAREQYF. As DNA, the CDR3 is TGCAGTGCTAGAAACCCCGGGACAGGGGCCCGGGAGCAGTACTTC.